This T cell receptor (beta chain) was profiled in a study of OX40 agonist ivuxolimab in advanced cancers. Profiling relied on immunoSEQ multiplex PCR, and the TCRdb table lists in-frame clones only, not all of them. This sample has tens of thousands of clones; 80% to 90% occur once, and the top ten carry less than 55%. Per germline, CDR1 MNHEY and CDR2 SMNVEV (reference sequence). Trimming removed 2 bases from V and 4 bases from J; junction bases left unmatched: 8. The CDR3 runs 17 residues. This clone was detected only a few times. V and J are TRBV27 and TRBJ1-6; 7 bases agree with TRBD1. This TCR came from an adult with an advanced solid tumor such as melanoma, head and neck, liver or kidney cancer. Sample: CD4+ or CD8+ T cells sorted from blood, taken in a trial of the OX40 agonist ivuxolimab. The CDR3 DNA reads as TGTGCCAGCAGTTTAGCCCGGACAGGTCCATATAATTCACCCCTCCACTTT. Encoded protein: CASSLARTGPYNSPLHF.